The clone carrying this T cell receptor (beta chain) has a handful of counts. In the source study's methods: Amplifying reference gene primers gave estimates of nucleated cell counts. TCRdb keeps only in-frame clones here, not all; method: immunoSEQ multiplex PCR. That table supplies the V and J calls and clone size; D and trimming were determined from the DNA. The table has about 110,000 clones, approximately 80% seen once. This sample is drawn from a study of blood T cell repertoires in COVID-19. The wider study: Acute and convalescent COVID-19 samples came from the United States, Italy and Spain. Sample material is recorded as cDNA or gDNA derived from T cells, B-cell-depleted T cells, or PBMCs.

The sample consisted of peripheral blood. The sequence was collected from a woman between 70 and 85 years old with acute or convalescent COVID-19.

Here the CDR3 DNA reads TGCGCCAGCAGCTTGGGTTTAACAGGACAGCCCCAGCATTTT. Encoded protein: CASSLGLTGQPQHF. The chain links TRBV5-1 to TRBJ1-5, with D perhaps TRBD1 (5 bases). With 0 bases removed from V and 7 bases from J, the gap between germline ends came to 11 bases. CDR1 and CDR2 from the germline V gene are SGHRS and YFSETQ. The CDR3 is 14 residues long.